Listed below are T cell receptor beta chains from one sample, sequenced in a study of control samples from healthy donors and cancer patients. The data were produced by immunoSEQ multiplex PCR, yet TCRdb's version contains in-frame clones alone and is incomplete. The sample contains under 200,000 clones, 91% of which appear only once. Sequencing used blood. Source of these receptors: a woman under 40 in good health. CDR3s include the opening cysteine and the closing phenylalanine or tryptophan.

v_gene: TRBV9; j_gene: TRBJ2-7; CDR3aa: CASSVGDLFSYEQYF
v_gene: TRBV4-2; j_gene: TRBJ1-2; CDR3aa: CASSQDRQGSNYGYTF
v_gene: TRBV28; j_gene: TRBJ2-7; CDR3aa: CASSLFGPSSYEQYF
v_gene: TRBV19; j_gene: TRBJ1-5; CDR3aa: CASSRQNQPQHF
v_gene: TRBV3-1/TRBV3-2; j_gene: TRBJ2-7; CDR3aa: CASSQDGTVSYEQYF
v_gene: TRBV5-1; j_gene: TRBJ1-1; CDR3aa: CASSRRQGSTEAFF
v_gene: TRBV30; j_gene: TRBJ1-5; CDR3aa: CAWSRSSNQPQHF
v_gene: TRBV18; j_gene: TRBJ1-1; CDR3aa: CASSPSMNTEAFF
v_gene: TRBV7-9; j_gene: TRBJ2-7; CDR3aa: CASSLGDGYEQYF
v_gene: TRBV5-1; j_gene: TRBJ1-2; CDR3aa: CASSFQASGQGSYGYTF
v_gene: TRBV3-1/TRBV3-2; j_gene: TRBJ2-2; CDR3aa: CASSQKGATGELFF
v_gene: TRBV5-6; j_gene: TRBJ1-4; CDR3aa: CASSLSGAPANEKLFF
v_gene: TRBV29-1; j_gene: TRBJ2-7; CDR3aa: CSVNLAGGVSYEQYF
v_gene: TRBV6-5; j_gene: TRBJ1-2; CDR3aa: CASSSQGPGGYTF
v_gene: TRBV7-8; j_gene: TRBJ1-3; CDR3aa: CASSGRTGAGNTIYF
v_gene: TRBV10-3; j_gene: TRBJ2-7; CDR3aa: CAISTSGGYEQYF
v_gene: TRBV18; j_gene: TRBJ2-7; CDR3aa: CASSPLGGTSGSSYEQYF
v_gene: TRBV2; j_gene: TRBJ1-4; CDR3aa: CASSDPSATNEKLFF
v_gene: TRBV15; j_gene: TRBJ2-1; CDR3aa: CATSRGQGVYNEQFF
v_gene: TRBV6-1; j_gene: TRBJ1-2; CDR3aa: CASSGPGTGANYGYTF
v_gene: TRBV10-1; j_gene: TRBJ2-3; CDR3aa: CASSESILAGGTDTQYF
v_gene: TRBV28; j_gene: TRBJ2-7; CDR3aa: CASIKAGAGSYEQYF
v_gene: TRBV7-9; j_gene: TRBJ1-3; CDR3aa: CASSLKGISGNTIYF
v_gene: TRBV15; j_gene: TRBJ2-2; CDR3aa: CATSTVTNTGELFF
v_gene: TRBV3-1/TRBV3-2; j_gene: TRBJ1-4; CDR3aa: CASSQAGGGGEKLFF
v_gene: TRBV7-2; j_gene: TRBJ1-6; CDR3aa: CASSFQTPNNSPLHF
v_gene: TRBV18; j_gene: TRBJ1-4; CDR3aa: CASSGDLNEKLFF
v_gene: TRBV27; j_gene: TRBJ1-5; CDR3aa: CASSLSGGRVQPQHF
v_gene: TRBV19; j_gene: TRBJ1-5; CDR3aa: CASSMGRDQPQHF
v_gene: TRBV12-3/TRBV12-4; j_gene: TRBJ1-4; CDR3aa: CASSRYNEKLFF
v_gene: TRBV7-3; j_gene: TRBJ1-2; CDR3aa: CASSPQSNYGYTF
v_gene: TRBV29-1; j_gene: TRBJ1-5; CDR3aa: CSVGRSNQPQHF
v_gene: TRBV12-3/TRBV12-4; j_gene: TRBJ1-2; CDR3aa: CASRPGQGYGYTF
v_gene: TRBV6-6; j_gene: TRBJ1-2; CDR3aa: CASSYSQVNYGYTF
v_gene: TRBV30; j_gene: TRBJ1-2; CDR3aa: CAWSVGQGAYGYTF
v_gene: TRBV7-3; j_gene: TRBJ2-2; CDR3aa: CASSLATSGRAGGGELFF
v_gene: TRBV6-5; j_gene: TRBJ2-1; CDR3aa: CASSYPTGGTYNEQFF
v_gene: TRBV20-1; j_gene: TRBJ1-6; CDR3aa: CSASGSGGFNSPLHF
v_gene: TRBV6-1; j_gene: TRBJ2-2; CDR3aa: CASSEARGRDTGELFF
v_gene: TRBV27; j_gene: TRBJ2-7; CDR3aa: CASSFTSAYEQYF
v_gene: TRBV6-1; j_gene: TRBJ2-3; CDR3aa: CASSAWTPTSTDTQYF
v_gene: TRBV6-5; j_gene: TRBJ1-6; CDR3aa: CASSFTENSPLHF
v_gene: TRBV27; j_gene: TRBJ2-6; CDR3aa: CASSDQGALAGANVLTF
v_gene: TRBV11-3; j_gene: TRBJ1-6; CDR3aa: CASSPHGRNSPLHF
v_gene: TRBV4-3; j_gene: TRBJ2-1; CDR3aa: CASSQDRRGPDNEQFF
v_gene: TRBV4-3; j_gene: TRBJ1-5; CDR3aa: CASSLGTGGQPQHF
v_gene: TRBV4-2; j_gene: TRBJ1-6; CDR3aa: CASSQDGTGNSPLHF
v_gene: TRBV5-1; j_gene: TRBJ2-2; CDR3aa: CASFLQANTEELFF
v_gene: TRBV4-2; j_gene: TRBJ1-2; CDR3aa: CASSQDPTANYGYTF
v_gene: TRBV2; j_gene: TRBJ1-4; CDR3aa: CASRGPKLFF
v_gene: TRBV9; j_gene: TRBJ2-3; CDR3aa: CASSEGAGSTDTQYF
v_gene: TRBV5-1; j_gene: TRBJ2-2; CDR3aa: CASGQGARGELFF
v_gene: TRBV6-5; j_gene: TRBJ2-7; CDR3aa: CASKSDLYEQYF
v_gene: TRBV5-1; j_gene: TRBJ2-1; CDR3aa: CASSLAGQYNEQFF
v_gene: TRBV2; j_gene: TRBJ1-1; CDR3aa: CASNGNTEAFF
v_gene: TRBV3-1/TRBV3-2; j_gene: TRBJ1-5; CDR3aa: CASSQKSQSQPQHF
v_gene: TRBV12-3/TRBV12-4; j_gene: TRBJ2-7; CDR3aa: CASSPGGLQYF